Below are 10 T cell receptor beta chains sequenced from a single sample in a study of metastatic and nonmetastatic thyroid tumors. All patients were treatment-naive before thyroid surgery. TCRdb ran MiXCR on the PCR reads. Of around 18,000 clones in the sample, around 28% were seen once. The sample taken for sequencing was tumor tissue. These receptors originate from a female donor with papillary thyroid cancer or a benign thyroid nodule (not recorded which). Some clones in this sample may be carry-over from other donors' samples.

For this clone: The junction departs from the called germline gene at one end, perhaps through a read error. The V call is TRBV7-6, the J call TRBJ2-7; D perhaps matches TRBD2 (5 bases). There are 19 residues in the CDR3. Germline CDR1 and CDR2: SGHVS and FNYEAQ. This CDR3 is CASSFPVWASSPPTYEQYF. The DNA for the CDR3 is TGTGCTAGCAGCTTCCCTGTATGGGCTAGCAGCCCTCCCACCTACGAGCAGTACTTC.

This chain uses TRBV6-4 with TRBJ1-1, with 8 bases aligning to TRBD1. V trimming: 6 bases; J trimming: 2 bases; junction bases outside the gene matches: 5. Germline values: CDR1 MRHNA, CDR2 SNTAGT. The CDR3 extends over 14 amino acids. The CDR3, as DNA: TGTGCCAGCAGAGTGGGACAGGAAAACACTGAAGCTTTCTTT. Protein sequence: CASRVGQENTEAFF.

Note on this clone: The conserved closing phenylalanine or tryptophan is absent in this CDR3, likely reflecting a read error. The V gene is TRBV12-5, the J gene TRBJ1-1, with D uncertain. This CDR3 is 13 amino acids long. Per germline, CDR1 LGHNT and CDR2 FRNRAP. V lost 2 bases and J lost 4, with 8 bases in between. CDR3 in DNA: TGTGCTAGTGGTTTGTCGGTGGGCACTGAAGCTTTCCTT. The encoded protein is CASGLSVGTEAFL.

The chain links TRBV19 to TRBJ2-6; 8 bases match TRBD1. CDR1 and CDR2 (germline): LNHDA, SQIVND (reference sequence). Trimming at V came to 4 bases and at J to 0 bases, leaving 11 bases not matched to a gene. The CDR3 runs 19 residues. CDR3 amino acids: CASSTWGTGFYSGANVLTF. The DNA of the CDR3 is TGTGCCAGTAGTACATGGGGGACAGGTTTCTACTCTGGGGCCAACGTCCTGACTTTC.

This clone is classed as medium-sized. The chain recombines TRBV19 with TRBJ1-6; D remains unclear. The germline V and J ends were trimmed by 6 bases and 10 bases, with 13 bases remaining between them. Germline V lookup: CDR1 LNHDA, CDR2 SQIVND (reference sequence). CDR3 size: 13 residues. The DNA for the CDR3 is TGTGCCAGTAGCCTAAAGCCCACATCACCCCTCCACTTT. Protein product: CASSLKPTSPLHF. Based on the CDR3 plus reference TRBV19 and TRBJ1-6, the full variable domain is DGGITQSPKYLFRKEGQNVTLSCEQNLNHDAMYWYRQDPGQGLRLIYYSQIVNDFQKGDIAEGYSVSREKKESFPLTVTSAQKNPTAFYLCASSLKPTSPLHFGNGTRLTVT.

Remarks on this clone: Germline and junction disagree at one end, which may indicate a read error. The V call is TRBV15, the J call TRBJ1-1; 7 nucleotides line up with TRBD1. The CDR3 has 13 amino acids. CDR1 and CDR2 from the germline V gene are LNHNV and YYDKDF (reference sequence). The chain's CDR3 is CPTDQGVNTEAFF. In DNA, the CDR3 is TGTCCCACGGACCAGGGGGTGAACACTGAAGCTTTCTTT. Full variable domain (missing parts from reference TRBV15 and TRBJ1-1): DAMVIQNPRYQVTQFGKPVTLSCSQTLNHNVMYWYQQKSSQAPKLLFHYYDKDFNNEADTPDNFQSRRPNTSFCFLDIRSPGLGDTAMYLCPTDQGVNTEAFFGQGTRLTVV.

The V gene is TRBV25-1, the J gene TRBJ2-7; perhaps TRBD1 as D (5 bases). Germline CDR1 and CDR2: MGHDK and SYGVNS. The germline V and J ends were trimmed by 5 bases and 1 base, with 12 bases remaining between them. The CDR3 runs 14 residues. This CDR3 reads CASSLHRQSYEQYF. DNA for the CDR3: TGTGCCAGCAGTTTACACAGACAGTCCTACGAGCAGTACTTC.

The chain recombines TRBV3-1 with TRBJ2-2; TRBD1 aligns across 10 bases. J gave up 9 bases and V 4 bases, and 2 bases lay outside the gene matches. This CDR3 comprises 13 residues. The germline gives CDR1 LGHDT, CDR2 YNNKEL (reference sequence). CDR3 in amino acids: CASSRDRGRELFF. CDR3 coding DNA: TGTGCCAGCAGCCGGGACAGGGGCCGGGAGCTGTTTTTT.

This clone was seen only once. The J gene is TRBJ2-7, the V gene TRBV5-1; D not certain. Germline lookup yields CDR1 SGHRS and CDR2 YFSETQ. Trimming pared 5 bases from V and 2 bases from J, leaving 14 bases between. The CDR3 totals 14 residues. CDR3 coding DNA: TGCGCCAGCAGTTTCCGACATAGTACCTACGAGCAGTACTTC. Translating it yields CASSFRHSTYEQYF.

This clone was detected a few times. In this CDR3 the conserved last residue, phenylalanine or tryptophan, is missing, so a read error is likely. The chain recombines TRBV6-1 with TRBJ2-7, with D perhaps TRBD1 (6 bases). The CDR3 loop spans 16 amino acids. Trimming pared 6 bases from V and 1 base from J, leaving 19 bases between. Germline V lookup: CDR1 MNHNS, CDR2 SASEGT. The CDR3 loop is CASSRSSGTLSYEQYL. The CDR3 coding sequence is TGTGCCAGCAGCCGATCCTCCGGGACACTGTCCTACGAGCAGTACCTC.